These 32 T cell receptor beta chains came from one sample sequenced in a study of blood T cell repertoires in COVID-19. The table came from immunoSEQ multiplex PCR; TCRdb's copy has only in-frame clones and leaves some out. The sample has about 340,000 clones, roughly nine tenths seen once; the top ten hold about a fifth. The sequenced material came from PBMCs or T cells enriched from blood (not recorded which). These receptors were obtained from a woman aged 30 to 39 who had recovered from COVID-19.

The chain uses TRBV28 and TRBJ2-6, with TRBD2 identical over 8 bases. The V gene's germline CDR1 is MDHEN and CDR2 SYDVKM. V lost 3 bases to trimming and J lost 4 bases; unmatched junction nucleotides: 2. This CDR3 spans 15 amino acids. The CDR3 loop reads CASSFSGGGANVLTF. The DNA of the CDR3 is TGTGCCAGCAGTTTCAGCGGGGGAGGGGCCAACGTCCTGACTTTC.

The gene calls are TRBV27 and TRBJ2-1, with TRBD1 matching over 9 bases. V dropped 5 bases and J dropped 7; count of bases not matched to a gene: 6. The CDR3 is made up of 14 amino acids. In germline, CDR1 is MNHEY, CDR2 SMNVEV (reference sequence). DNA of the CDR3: TGTGCCAGCAGTACCCCGGGACAGGGAAATGAGCAGTTCTTC. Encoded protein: CASSTPGQGNEQFF.

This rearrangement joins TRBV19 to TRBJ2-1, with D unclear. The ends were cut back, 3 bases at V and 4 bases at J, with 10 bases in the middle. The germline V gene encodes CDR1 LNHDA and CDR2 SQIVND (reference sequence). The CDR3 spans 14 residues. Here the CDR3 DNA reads TGTGCCAGTAGTATTAATACAGCTTACAATGAGCAGTTCTTC. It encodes CASSINTAYNEQFF.

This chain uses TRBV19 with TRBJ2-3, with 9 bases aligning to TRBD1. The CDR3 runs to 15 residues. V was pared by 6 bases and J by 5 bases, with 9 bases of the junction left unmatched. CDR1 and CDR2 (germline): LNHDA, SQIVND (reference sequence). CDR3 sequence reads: CASRRTGVSIDTQYF. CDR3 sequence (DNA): TGTGCCAGTAGGAGGACAGGGGTATCTATAGATACGCAGTATTTT.

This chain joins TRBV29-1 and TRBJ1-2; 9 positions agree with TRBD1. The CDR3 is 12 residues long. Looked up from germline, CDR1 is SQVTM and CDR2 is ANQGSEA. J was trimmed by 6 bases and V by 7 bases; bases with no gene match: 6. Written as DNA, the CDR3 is TGCAGCGCCGGGGACAGGGATAATGGCTACACCTTC. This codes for CSAGDRDNGYTF.

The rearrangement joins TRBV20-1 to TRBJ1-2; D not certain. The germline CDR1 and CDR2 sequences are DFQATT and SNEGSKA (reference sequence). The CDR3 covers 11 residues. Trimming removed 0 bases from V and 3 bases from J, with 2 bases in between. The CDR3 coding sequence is TGCAGTGCTAGAGACGACTATGGCTACACCTTC. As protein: CSARDDYGYTF.

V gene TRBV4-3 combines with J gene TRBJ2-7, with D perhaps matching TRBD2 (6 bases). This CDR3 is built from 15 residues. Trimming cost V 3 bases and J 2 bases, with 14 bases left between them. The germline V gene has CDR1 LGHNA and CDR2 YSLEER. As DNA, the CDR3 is TGCGCCAGCAGCCAGAATGCGGGGCCACCCTACGAGCAGTACTTC. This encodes CASSQNAGPPYEQYF.

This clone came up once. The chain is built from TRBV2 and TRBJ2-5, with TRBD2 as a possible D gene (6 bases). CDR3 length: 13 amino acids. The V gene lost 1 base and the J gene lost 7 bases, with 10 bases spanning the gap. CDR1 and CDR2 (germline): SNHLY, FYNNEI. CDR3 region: CASSEVFGGTQYF. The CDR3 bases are TGTGCCAGCAGTGAAGTGTTCGGGGGGACCCAGTACTTC. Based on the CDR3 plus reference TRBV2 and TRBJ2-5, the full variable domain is EPEVTQTPSHQVTQMGQEVILRCVPISNHLYFYWYRQILGQKVEFLVSFYNNEISEKSEIFDDQFSVERPDGSNFTLKIRSTKLEDSAMYFCASSEVFGGTQYFGPGTRLLVL.

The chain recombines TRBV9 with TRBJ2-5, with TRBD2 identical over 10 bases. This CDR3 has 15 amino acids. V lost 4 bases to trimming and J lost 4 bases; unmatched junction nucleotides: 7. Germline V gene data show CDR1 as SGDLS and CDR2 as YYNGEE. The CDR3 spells CASSPSGGATETQYF. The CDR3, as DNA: TGTGCCAGCAGCCCAAGCGGGGGGGCAACAGAGACCCAGTACTTC. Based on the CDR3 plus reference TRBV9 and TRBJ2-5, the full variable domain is DSGVTQTPKHLITATGQRVTLRCSPRSGDLSVYWYQQSLDQGLQFLIQYYNGEERAKGNILERFSAQQFPDLHSELNLSSLELGDSALYFCASSPSGGATETQYFGPGTRLLVL.

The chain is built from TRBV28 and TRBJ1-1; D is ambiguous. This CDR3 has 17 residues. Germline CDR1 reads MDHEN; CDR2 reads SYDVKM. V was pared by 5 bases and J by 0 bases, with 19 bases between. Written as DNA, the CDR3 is TGTGCCAGCAGTCCCTATTTCGCGGCAGCAATGAACACTGAAGCTTTCTTT. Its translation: CASSPYFAAAMNTEAFF.

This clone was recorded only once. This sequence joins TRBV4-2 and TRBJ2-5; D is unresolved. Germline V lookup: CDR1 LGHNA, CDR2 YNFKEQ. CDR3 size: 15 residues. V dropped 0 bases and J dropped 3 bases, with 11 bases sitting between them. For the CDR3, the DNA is TGTGCCAGCAGCCAAGATCCAACGGTAAAAGAGACCCAGTACTTC. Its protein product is CASSQDPTVKETQYF.

This CDR3 is CASSLSENSPLHF. CDR3 DNA sequence: TGCGCCAGCAGCCTCTCAGAAAATTCACCCCTCCACTTT. The chain employs TRBV5-1 and TRBJ1-6; D gene unclear. The V and J ends lost 4 bases and 7 bases respectively, with 9 bases between them. CDR3 length equals 13 residues. Germline assignment: CDR1 SGHRS and CDR2 YFSETQ.

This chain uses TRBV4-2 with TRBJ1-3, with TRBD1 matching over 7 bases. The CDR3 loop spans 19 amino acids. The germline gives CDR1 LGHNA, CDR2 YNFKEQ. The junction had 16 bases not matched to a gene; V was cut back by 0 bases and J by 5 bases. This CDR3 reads CASSQDWPGGELERNTIYF. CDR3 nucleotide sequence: TGTGCCAGCAGCCAAGATTGGCCAGGGGGTGAATTAGAGCGAAACACCATATATTTT.

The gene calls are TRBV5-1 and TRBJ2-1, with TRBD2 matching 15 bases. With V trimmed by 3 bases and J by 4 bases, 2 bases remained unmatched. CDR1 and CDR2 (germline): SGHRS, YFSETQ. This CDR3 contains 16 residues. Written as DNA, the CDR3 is TGCGCCAGCAGCTGGGGACTAGCGGGAGGTTACAATGAGCAGTTCTTC. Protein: CASSWGLAGGYNEQFF. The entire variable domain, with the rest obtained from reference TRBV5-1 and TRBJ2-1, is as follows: KAGVTQTPRYLIKTRGQQVTLSCSPISGHRSVSWYQQTPGQGLQFLFEYFSETQRNKGNFPGRFSGRQFSNSRSEMNVSTLELGDSALYLCASSWGLAGGYNEQFFGPGTRLTVL.

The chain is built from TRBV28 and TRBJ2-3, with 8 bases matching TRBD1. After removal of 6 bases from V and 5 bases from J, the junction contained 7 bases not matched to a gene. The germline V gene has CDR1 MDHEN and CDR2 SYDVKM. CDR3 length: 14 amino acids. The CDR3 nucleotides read TGTGCCAGCAGCGCCCGCAGGGGGCTAGATACGCAGTATTTT. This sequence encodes CASSARRGLDTQYF.

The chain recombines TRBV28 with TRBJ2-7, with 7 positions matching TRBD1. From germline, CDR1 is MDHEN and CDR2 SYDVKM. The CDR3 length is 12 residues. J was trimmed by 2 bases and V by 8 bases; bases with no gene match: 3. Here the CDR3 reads CASGTGAYEQYF. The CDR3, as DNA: TGTGCCAGCGGTACAGGGGCCTACGAGCAGTACTTC.

CDR3 bases: TGTGCCAGCACCCACTCCGGGGAGCAGGGGTTCACCGGGGAGCTGTTTTTT. Protein: CASTHSGEQGFTGELFF. The gene calls are TRBV27 and TRBJ2-2, with D maybe TRBD1 (6 bases). Germline V gene sequence: CDR1 MNHEY, CDR2 SMNVEV (reference sequence). V gave up 7 bases and J gave up 4 bases, with 22 bases separating them. The CDR3 has 17 residues.

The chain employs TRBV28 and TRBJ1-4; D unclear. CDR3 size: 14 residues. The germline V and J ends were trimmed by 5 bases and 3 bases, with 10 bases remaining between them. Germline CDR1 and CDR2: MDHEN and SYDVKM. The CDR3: CASSPGRANEKLFF. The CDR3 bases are TGTGCCAGCAGTCCCGGGAGGGCTAATGAAAAACTGTTTTTT.

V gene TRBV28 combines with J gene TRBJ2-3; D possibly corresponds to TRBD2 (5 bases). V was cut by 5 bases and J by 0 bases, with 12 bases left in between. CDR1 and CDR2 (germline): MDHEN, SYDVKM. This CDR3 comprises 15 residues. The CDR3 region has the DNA TGTGCCAGCAGTCCCTGGACTGTCAGCACAGATACGCAGTATTTT. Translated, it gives CASSPWTVSTDTQYF.

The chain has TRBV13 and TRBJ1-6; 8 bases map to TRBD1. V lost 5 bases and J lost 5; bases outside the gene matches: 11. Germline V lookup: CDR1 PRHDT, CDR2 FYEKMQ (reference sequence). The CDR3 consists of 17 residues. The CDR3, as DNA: TGTGCCAGCAGCCACCCGGGACAGGAGCTTAATAATTCACCCCTCCACTTT. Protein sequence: CASSHPGQELNNSPLHF.

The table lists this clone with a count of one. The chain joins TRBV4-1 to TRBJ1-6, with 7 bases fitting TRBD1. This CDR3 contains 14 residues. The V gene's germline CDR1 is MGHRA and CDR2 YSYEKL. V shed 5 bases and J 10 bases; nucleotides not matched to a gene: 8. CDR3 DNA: TGCGCCAGCAGCTCGACAGGGTGGCGGTCACCCCTCCACTTT. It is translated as CASSSTGWRSPLHF.

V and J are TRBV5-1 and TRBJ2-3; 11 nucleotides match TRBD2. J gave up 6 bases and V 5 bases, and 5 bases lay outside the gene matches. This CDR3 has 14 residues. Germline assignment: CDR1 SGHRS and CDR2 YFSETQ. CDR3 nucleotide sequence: TGCGCCAGCAGGTCACTAGCGGGAGTGGATACGCAGTATTTT. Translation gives CASRSLAGVDTQYF.

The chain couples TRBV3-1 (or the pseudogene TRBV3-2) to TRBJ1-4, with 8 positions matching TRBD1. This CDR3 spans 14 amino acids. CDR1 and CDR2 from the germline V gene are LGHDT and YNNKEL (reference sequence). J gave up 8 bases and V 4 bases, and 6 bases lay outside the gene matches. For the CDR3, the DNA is TGTGCCAGCAGCCCGAGACAGGGGAAAGAAAAACTGTTTTTT. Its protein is CASSPRQGKEKLFF.

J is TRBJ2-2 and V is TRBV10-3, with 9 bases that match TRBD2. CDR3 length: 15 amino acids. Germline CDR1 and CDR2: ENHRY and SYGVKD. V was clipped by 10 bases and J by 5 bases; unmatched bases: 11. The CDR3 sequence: CATPRAGGPTGELFF. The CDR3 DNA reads TGTGCCACCCCCCGGGCGGGAGGGCCGACCGGGGAGCTGTTTTTT.

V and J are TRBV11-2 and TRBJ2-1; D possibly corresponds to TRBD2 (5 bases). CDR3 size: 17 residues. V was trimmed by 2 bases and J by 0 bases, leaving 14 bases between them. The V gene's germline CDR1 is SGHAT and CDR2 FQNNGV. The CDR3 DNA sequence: TGTGCCAGCAGCTTATACCTTCGGGGTGCCTCCTACAATGAGCAGTTCTTC. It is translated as CASSLYLRGASYNEQFF.

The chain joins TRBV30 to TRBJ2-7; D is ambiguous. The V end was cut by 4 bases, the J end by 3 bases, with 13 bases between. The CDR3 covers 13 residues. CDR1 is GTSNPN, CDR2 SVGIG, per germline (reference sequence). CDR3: CAWTPWLLYEQYF. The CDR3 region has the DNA TGTGCCTGGACCCCTTGGCTCCTCTACGAGCAGTACTTC. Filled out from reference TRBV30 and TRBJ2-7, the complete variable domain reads SQTIHQWPATLVQPVGSPLSLECTVEGTSNPNLYWYRQAAGRGLQLLFYSVGIGQISSEVPQNLSASRPQDRQFILSSKKLLLSDSGFYLCAWTPWLLYEQYFGPGTRLTVT.

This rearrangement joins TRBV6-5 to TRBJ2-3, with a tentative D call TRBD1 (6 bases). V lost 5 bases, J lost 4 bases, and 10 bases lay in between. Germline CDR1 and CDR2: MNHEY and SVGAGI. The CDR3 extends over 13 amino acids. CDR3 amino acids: CASSPQGSDTQYF. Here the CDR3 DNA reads TGTGCCAGCAGTCCCCAGGGGTCAGATACGCAGTATTTT.

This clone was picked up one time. The CDR3 protein is CASTQGGTAGHTEAFF. CDR3 nucleotides: TGTGCCAGCACCCAGGGTGGGACAGCGGGTCACACTGAAGCTTTCTTT. This chain connects TRBV7-3 to TRBJ1-1; 7 bases are shared with TRBD1. The trim removed 7 bases at V and 3 bases at J, leaving 14 bases unmatched. CDR1 and CDR2 (germline): SGHTA, FQGTGA. The CDR3 runs 16 residues.

Here the CDR3 reads CASSQFGTAGSGANVLTF. The CDR3 region has the DNA TGCGCCAGCAGCCAGTTTGGGACAGCCGGCTCTGGGGCCAACGTCCTGACTTTC. V gene TRBV4-1 combines with J gene TRBJ2-6; TRBD1 matches at 7 bases. This CDR3 spans 18 amino acids. With 3 bases clipped from V and 0 bases from J, the junction kept 8 bases outside the gene matches. Germline CDR1 MGHRA, CDR2 YSYEKL.

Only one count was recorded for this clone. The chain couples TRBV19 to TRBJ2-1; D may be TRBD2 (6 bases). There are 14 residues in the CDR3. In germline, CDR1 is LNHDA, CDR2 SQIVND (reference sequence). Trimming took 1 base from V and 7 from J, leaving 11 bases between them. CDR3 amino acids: CASSIVGGRNEQFF. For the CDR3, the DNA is TGTGCCAGTAGTATAGTAGGAGGGAGGAATGAGCAGTTCTTC. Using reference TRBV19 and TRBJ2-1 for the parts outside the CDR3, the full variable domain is DGGITQSPKYLFRKEGQNVTLSCEQNLNHDAMYWYRQDPGQGLRLIYYSQIVNDFQKGDIAEGYSVSREKKESFPLTVTSAQKNPTAFYLCASSIVGGRNEQFFGPGTRLTVL.

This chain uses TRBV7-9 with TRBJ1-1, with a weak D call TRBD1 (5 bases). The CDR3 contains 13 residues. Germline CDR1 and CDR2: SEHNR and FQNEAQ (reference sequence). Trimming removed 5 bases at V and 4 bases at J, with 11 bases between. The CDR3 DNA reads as TGTGCCAGCAGCGGGCAGGGAATCACTGAAGCTTTCTTT. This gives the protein CASSGQGITEAFF.

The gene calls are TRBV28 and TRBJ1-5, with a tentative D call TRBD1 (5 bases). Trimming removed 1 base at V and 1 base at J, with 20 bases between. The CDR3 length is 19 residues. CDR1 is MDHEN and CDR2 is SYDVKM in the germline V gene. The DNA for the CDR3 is TGTGCCAGCAGTTTATCCCCTCACGTTAAAGGGGTAAGCAATCAGCCCCAGCATTTT. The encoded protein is CASSLSPHVKGVSNQPQHF.